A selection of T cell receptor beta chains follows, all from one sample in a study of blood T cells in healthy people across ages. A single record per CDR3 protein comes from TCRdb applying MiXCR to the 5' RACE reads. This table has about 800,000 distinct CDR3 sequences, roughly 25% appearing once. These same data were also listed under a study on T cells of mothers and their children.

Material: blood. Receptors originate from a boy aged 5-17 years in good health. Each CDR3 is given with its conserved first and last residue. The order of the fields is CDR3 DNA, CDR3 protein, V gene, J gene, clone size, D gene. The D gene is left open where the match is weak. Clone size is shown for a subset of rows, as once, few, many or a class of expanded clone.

TGTGCCAGCAGTTACTCGCCGACAGTCCTCCAGTCCTACGAGCAGTACTTC	CASSYSPTVLQSYEQYF	TRBV6-2/TRBV6-3	TRBJ2-7	.	.
TGCAGTGCCAGCCCCCCAGTTCTCCTAGGAGAAGCTTTCTTT	CSASPPVLLGEAFF	TRBV20-1	TRBJ1-1	.	.
TGTGCCAGCAGTTTGCGGCCGGTCTCTGGGGCCAACGTCCTGACTTTC	CASSLRPVSGANVLTF	TRBV12-3/TRBV12-4	TRBJ2-6	.	.
TGTGCCAGCAGGGACGATGCGCTCTATGGCTACACCTTC	CASRDDALYGYTF	TRBV7-2	TRBJ1-2	few	.
TGTGCCAGCAGCGCCCAAGGGACCAATCTCTACAATGAGCAGTTCTTC	CASSAQGTNLYNEQFF	TRBV7-2	TRBJ2-1	.	.
TGTGCCAGCAGTTTAGGGAACCTCAACACCGGGGAGCTGTTTTTT	CASSLGNLNTGELFF	TRBV12-3/TRBV12-4	TRBJ2-2	.	.
TGCAGTGCTAGAGATTGGCCTTGGAGCTTTATAACTAGCACAGATACGCAGTATTTT	CSARDWPWSFITSTDTQYF	TRBV20-1	TRBJ2-3	.	.
TGCGCCAGCAGCCAAATCGGTGCAGGCGAGCGGTACTTC	CASSQIGAGERYF	TRBV4-1	TRBJ2-7	.	.
TGTGCCAGCAGCCAGGGGTCAGGGGACACTGAAGCTTTCTTT	CASSQGSGDTEAFF	TRBV5-6	TRBJ1-1	.	.
TGCGCCAGCAGGACAGCCAGGGGATTGAGTGAAGCTTTCTTT	CASRTARGLSEAFF	TRBV5-1	TRBJ1-1	.	.
TGCGCCAGCAGCACCGGGGGACAGGGGGATTACACTGAAGCTTTCTTT	CASSTGGQGDYTEAFF	TRBV5-1	TRBJ1-1	.	TRBD1
TGCGCCAGCAGCTTGCAGGGAGGTGACGAGCAGTACTTC	CASSLQGGDEQYF	TRBV5-1	TRBJ2-7	.	.
TGTGCCAGCAACCTCCTGAGGGGGAACACTGAAGCTTTCTTT	CASNLLRGNTEAFF	TRBV6-6	TRBJ1-1	few	.
TGTGCCAGCAGGTCACGTACAGGGGTAAATTCACCCCTCCACTTT	CASRSRTGVNSPLHF	TRBV12-3/TRBV12-4	TRBJ1-6	few	TRBD1
TGTGCCAGCAGCTTAGCGCGGGGGACAGTGAACACCGGGGAGCTGTTTTTT	CASSLARGTVNTGELFF	TRBV7-9	TRBJ2-2	few	.
TGTGCCACCACGGTGGGGAATACGCAGTATTTT	CATTVGNTQYF	TRBV6-5	TRBJ2-3	few	.
TGTGCCATCAGGGAGCAGGGGACCGGGGAGCTGTTTTTT	CAIREQGTGELFF	TRBV10-3	TRBJ2-2	few	.
TGTGCCAGCAGTTCCCGCGGGACAGGGACAACTAATGAAAAACTGTTTTTT	CASSSRGTGTTNEKLFF	TRBV27	TRBJ1-4	.	TRBD1
TGTGCCAGCAGCTTGTTAGTCGCCGGGGCGAACACCGGGGAGCTGTTTTTT	CASSLLVAGANTGELFF	TRBV5-4	TRBJ2-2	.	.
TGTGCCAGCAGTGTTGCAGGGGGCACAGCCTACGAGCAGTACTTC	CASSVAGGTAYEQYF	TRBV6-1	TRBJ2-7	once	TRBD1
TGCAGCGCCCGAGTCGGGGGGGGACTCATTAGTGAGCAGTTCTTC	CSARVGGGLISEQFF	TRBV29-1	TRBJ2-1	few	TRBD2
TGTGCCAGTTGGACAGCGAACACCGGGGAGCTGTTTTTT	CASWTANTGELFF	TRBV6-5	TRBJ2-2	.	.
TGCGCCAGCAGCCAAGTAATGAGCTCCTATAATTCACCCCTCCACTTT	CASSQVMSSYNSPLHF	TRBV4-1	TRBJ1-6	.	.
TGTGCCAGCAGCTTAGACGGAGTGGATAGTAATGAGCAGTTCTTC	CASSLDGVDSNEQFF	TRBV7-6	TRBJ2-1	.	.
TGCGCCAGCAGCCTAAGACAGAGGGGGGATTCACCCCTCCACTTT	CASSLRQRGDSPLHF	TRBV5-1	TRBJ1-6	.	.
TGTGCCAGCAGTTTAGGACGAAAGGGCCAAGAGACCCAGTACTTC	CASSLGRKGQETQYF	TRBV12-3/TRBV12-4	TRBJ2-5	.	.
TGTGCCAGCAGCCAAGAATGGGGAAATGAGCAGTTCTTC	CASSQEWGNEQFF	TRBV14	TRBJ2-1	.	.
TGTGCCAGCAGTTACGGGGCGGCCCTCGGTGACACCTTC	CASSYGAALGDTF	TRBV6-2/TRBV6-3	TRBJ1-2	.	.
TGTGCCAGCAGTATCACGCTGGGCAAAAACATTCAGTACTTC	CASSITLGKNIQYF	TRBV12-3/TRBV12-4	TRBJ2-4	.	.
TGTGCCAGCAGTGACCACTACGAGCAGTACTTC	CASSDHYEQYF	TRBV25-1	TRBJ2-7	few	.
TGTGCCGGACAGGGGCTCCAAGAGACCCAGTACTTC	CAGQGLQETQYF	TRBV6-1	TRBJ2-5	.	TRBD1
TGTGCCTGGAGTACTAGCGGGGCGACAGATACGCAGTATTTT	CAWSTSGATDTQYF	TRBV30	TRBJ2-3	.	TRBD2
TGCAGCGGGGGGGACACCTCCTACGAGCAGTACTTC	CSGGDTSYEQYF	TRBV29-1	TRBJ2-7	.	.
TGTGCCAGCAGTACACACCGGGACAGGGTATTCTTTGGCAATCAGCCCCAGCATTTT	CASSTHRDRVFFGNQPQHF	TRBV28	TRBJ1-5	.	TRBD1
TGCAGTGCCGGGGATGAGCAGTACTTC	CSAGDEQYF	TRBV20-1	TRBJ2-7	few	.
TGCGCCAGCAGCCAAGAGGACAGGTCCCAAGAGACCCAGTACTTC	CASSQEDRSQETQYF	TRBV4-1	TRBJ2-5	once	TRBD1
TGTGCCAGCTCATCACAGTCGGGCAATGAGCAGTTCTTC	CASSSQSGNEQFF	TRBV18	TRBJ2-1	few	.
TGTGCCAGCTCCCTGAGTGCCATCTCCTACGAGCAGTACTTC	CASSLSAISYEQYF	TRBV18	TRBJ2-7	few	.
TGTGCCAGCAGCACCCGGGGGGGCGACAATCAGCCCCAGCATTTT	CASSTRGGDNQPQHF	TRBV7-9	TRBJ1-5	.	.
TGTGCCAGCAGTAGACTAGCGGGAGCTTGGGTGGGGCAGTACTTC	CASSRLAGAWVGQYF	TRBV27	TRBJ2-5	few	TRBD2
TGTGCCAGCAGCCAAACTAGCGGGGGGAAGAATGAGCAGTTCTTC	CASSQTSGGKNEQFF	TRBV4-2	TRBJ2-1	.	TRBD2
TGCGCCAGCAGCCAAGATCTAGCGGGAGCGCCCTACAATGAGCAGTTCTTC	CASSQDLAGAPYNEQFF	TRBV4-3	TRBJ2-1	.	TRBD2
TGCAGCGTTGAAGATCTTGTGGCTCACTATGGCTACACCTTC	CSVEDLVAHYGYTF	TRBV29-1	TRBJ1-2	.	.
TGCAGTGCTAGCTTGGGTTCCCCGAGTACGCAGTATTTT	CSASLGSPSTQYF	TRBV20-1	TRBJ2-3	.	.
TGCAGCGGTGCGTATCTTAGCGGGAGAGACCATGAGCAGTTCTTC	CSGAYLSGRDHEQFF	TRBV29-1	TRBJ2-1	few	TRBD2
TGCAGTGCAAGACAGACAGGGAGCAATCAGCCCCAGCATTTT	CSARQTGSNQPQHF	TRBV20-1	TRBJ1-5	few	TRBD1
TGTGCCAGCAGCGAGGGATCAGGGACTCCACCCGAGCAGTACTTC	CASSEGSGTPPEQYF	TRBV9	TRBJ2-7	medium-sized	.
TGTGCCAGCAGCTTGGGGGACACTCTCAATCAGCCCCAGCATTTT	CASSLGDTLNQPQHF	TRBV7-9	TRBJ1-5	few	.
TGTGCCAGTCAAATTCAGGGTTTGGGCACTGAAGCTTTCTTT	CASQIQGLGTEAFF	TRBV27	TRBJ1-1	.	.
TGCAGTGCTAGAGAACCGGGACTAGCGGGCGCAAATTTCGAGCAGTACTTC	CSAREPGLAGANFEQYF	TRBV20-1	TRBJ2-7	few	TRBD2
TGTGCCAGCAGCTCGGGACCGCTTCTTTACGAGCAGTACTTC	CASSSGPLLYEQYF	TRBV7-2	TRBJ2-7	.	.
TGTGCCAGCAGCTTAGCCAGGAGCGGCTACACCTTC	CASSLARSGYTF	TRBV7-2	TRBJ1-2	few	.
TGCAGCGCCGGAGGACAGGCAGCTAACTATGGCTACACCTTC	CSAGGQAANYGYTF	TRBV29-1	TRBJ1-2	.	TRBD1
TGTGCCAGCAGTCCCGGACTAGCGGTTCTCCTCGAGCAGTACTTC	CASSPGLAVLLEQYF	TRBV27	TRBJ2-7	.	TRBD2